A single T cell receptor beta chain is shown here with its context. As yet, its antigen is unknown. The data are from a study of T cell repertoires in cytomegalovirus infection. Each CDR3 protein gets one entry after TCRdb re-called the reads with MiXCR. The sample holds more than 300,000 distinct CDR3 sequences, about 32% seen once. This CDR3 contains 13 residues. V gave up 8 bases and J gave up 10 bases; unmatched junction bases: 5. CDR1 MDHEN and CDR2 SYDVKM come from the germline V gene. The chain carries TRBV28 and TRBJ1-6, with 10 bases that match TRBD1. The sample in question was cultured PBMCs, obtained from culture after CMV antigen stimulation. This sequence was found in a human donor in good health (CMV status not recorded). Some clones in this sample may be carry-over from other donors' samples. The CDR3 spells CASEGQGQSPLHF. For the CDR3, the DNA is TGTGCCAGCGAGGGACAGGGGCAATCACCCCTCCACTTT.